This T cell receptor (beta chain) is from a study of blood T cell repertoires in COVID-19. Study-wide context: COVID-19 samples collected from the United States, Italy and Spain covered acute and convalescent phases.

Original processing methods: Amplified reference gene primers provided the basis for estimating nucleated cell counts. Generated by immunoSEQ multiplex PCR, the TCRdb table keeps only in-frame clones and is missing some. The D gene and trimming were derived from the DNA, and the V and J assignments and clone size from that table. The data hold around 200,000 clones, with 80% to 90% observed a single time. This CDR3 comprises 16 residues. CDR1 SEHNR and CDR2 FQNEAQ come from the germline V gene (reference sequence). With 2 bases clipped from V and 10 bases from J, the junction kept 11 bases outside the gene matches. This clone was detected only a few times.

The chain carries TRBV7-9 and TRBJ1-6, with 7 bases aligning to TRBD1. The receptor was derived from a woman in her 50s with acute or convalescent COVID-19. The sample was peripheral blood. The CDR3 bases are TGTGCCAGCAGCTTACACAGAGGGGGCAATTTGTCACCCCTCCACTTT. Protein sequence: CASSLHRGGNLSPLHF. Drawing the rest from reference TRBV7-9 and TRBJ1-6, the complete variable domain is DTGVSQNPRHKITKRGQNVTFRCDPISEHNRLYWYRQTLGQGPEFLTYFQNEAQLEKSRLLSDRFSAERPKGSFSTLEIQRTEQGDSAMYLCASSLHRGGNLSPLHFGNGTRLTVT.